This T cell receptor beta chain was identified during a study of patients and donors after allogeneic stem cell transplantation. In this sample, this clonotype turned up many times. Each CDR3 protein gets one entry after TCRdb re-called the RT-PCR reads with MiXCR. Among around 150,000 distinct CDR3 sequences listed, about a third were seen once. Sequencing was carried out using blood, either unsorted or a sorted T cell fraction (not recorded which). This sequence originates from a human donor who was either an allogeneic HSCT recipient or a stem cell or donor lymphocyte infusion donor (not recorded which). It is not recorded whose cells these are; they may come from a transplant donor.

CDR3 protein: CASSPGTENTEAFF. The CDR3 DNA reads as TGTGCCAGCAGCCCGGGGACGGAGAACACTGAAGCTTTCTTT. The gene calls are TRBV7-3 and TRBJ1-1; D possibly corresponds to TRBD1 (5 bases). Germline V gene lookup returns CDR1 SGHTA and CDR2 FQGTGA. V lost 5 bases to trimming and J lost 1 base, with 11 bases between them. This CDR3 is 14 amino acids long.